Given below is one TCR beta chain in context. There is no known antigen for this receptor. The record has no base qualities; no much larger clone is one base away. The entry originates in a study of OX40 agonist ivuxolimab in advanced cancers. With respect to the entire study: Ivuxolimab, which targeted the costimulatory receptor OX40 (CD134), was an agonistic, fully human IgG2 monoclonal antibody. Intravenous ivuxolimab was administered to patients every 2 weeks at six dose levels: 0.01, 0.1, 0.3, 1.5, 3 and 10 mg/kg. Of the approximately 53 patients in dose escalation, some 19 had hepatocellular carcinoma, some 15 had melanoma, 9 had renal cell carcinoma and 9 had head and neck cancer. In the dose-escalation cohort, around four fifths of patients were male, and the mean age was approximately 60 years with a range of roughly 23 to 90. Prior anti-PD-1, anti-PD-L1 or anti-CTLA-4 therapy was permitted, and 30% to 50% of dose-escalation patients had received checkpoint inhibitors. Partial responses occurred in three dose-escalation patients: two with cutaneous melanoma and one with hepatocellular carcinoma. Peripheral TCRbeta sequencing was intended to test whether TCR sequence diversity was altered and clonal T-cell expansion was caused by ivuxolimab. The monotherapy dose-escalation portion (N of about 57 patients) of the phase I ivuxolimab trial is reported in the paper.

Genomic DNA was extracted from sorted cells for sequencing of the TCRbeta CDR3 region. The immunoSEQ Assay was used for sequencing of TCRbeta CDR3 regions. TCRdb provides this immuneACCESS table in a form limited to in-frame rearrangements. Some clones are lacking; in checked studies, under half of them reflect an unresolved V gene, and why the rest are absent is not known. Recorded for this sample are tens of thousands of clones; about 88% of them occurred a single time. The top ten clones comprise roughly 1.5% of the sample. Beyond this particular receptor, the publication reports: After ivuxolimab, expanded clones were on average more numerous among CD8+ T cells than among CD4+ T cells. Which antigens the clonally expanded peripheral T cells were specific for was not determined. At doses of 0.1 to 3.0 mg/kg, clonal expansion of both CD4+ and CD8+ blood T cells was observed from baseline to week 6. In the 0.1-3.0 mg/kg groups, partial responders had among the lowest normalized peripheral clonal expansion, particularly in CD8+ T cells. Low levels of normalized T-cell clonal expansion were also seen in some patients who did not respond.

Trimming removed 5 bases from V and 0 bases from J, leaving 11 bases between the germline ends. Via the germline V gene (reference sequence), CDR1 is SEHNR and CDR2 FQNEAQ. The CDR3 has 15 amino acids, counting the end cysteine and phenylalanine. The entry retains the CDR3 DNA only, 45 bases that are in frame from base 1. Patients with autoimmune disease history or receiving systemic immunosuppression were excluded from the trial. Peripheral blood for TCR sequencing was collected from all dose cohorts at baseline, on cycle 4 day 1, and on cycle 7 day 1. Samples came from an open-label, multicenter, first-in-human phase I dose-escalation trial of ivuxolimab. Adults with locally advanced or metastatic melanoma, renal cell, hepatocellular, or head and neck squamous cell carcinoma were enrolled in the trial. Before TCR sequencing, CD4+ T cells and CD8+ T cells from peripheral blood were sorted into separate populations.

The chain joins TRBV7-9 to TRBJ2-1; matching of 6 bases hints at TRBD1 as the D gene. The input for sequencing was CD4+ or CD8+ T cells sorted from blood, taken in a trial of the OX40 agonist ivuxolimab. The sequence came from an adult with an advanced solid tumor such as melanoma, head and neck, liver or kidney cancer. The CDR3 is CASSQQGHSYNEQFF. The nucleotides read TGTGCCAGCAGCCAGCAGGGGCACTCCTACAATGAGCAGTTCTTC.